These 30 T cell receptor beta chains were sequenced from one sample in a study of cytomegalovirus exposure and HLA in healthy donors. With 60 Vbeta and 13 Jbeta primers, the PCR was carried out. Produced via immunoSEQ multiplex PCR; TCRdb's table is partial and in-frame only. The sample records about 140,000 clones, 84% being singletons. The sample comprised PBMCs. The receptors originated from a boy younger than 10 in good health and CMV-seronegative.

V gene TRBV28 combines with J gene TRBJ2-7; 9 positions agree with TRBD2. The germline V gene encodes CDR1 MDHEN and CDR2 SYDVKM. The CDR3 loop spans 14 amino acids. The V gene end was trimmed by 6 bases and the J gene end by 2 bases; junction bases not matched to a gene: 5. The chain's CDR3 is CASSPAGGPYEQYF. CDR3 bases: TGTGCCAGCAGCCCAGCGGGAGGCCCCTACGAGCAGTACTTC.

The rearrangement joins TRBV29-1 to TRBJ2-5; D gene uncertain. The CDR3 loop spans 12 amino acids. Germline V gene lookup returns CDR1 SQVTM and CDR2 ANQGSEA. Trimming removed 2 bases at V and 2 bases at J, with 6 bases between. CDR3 protein: CSVEQAQETQYF. DNA of the CDR3: TGCAGCGTTGAACAGGCTCAAGAGACCCAGTACTTC.

Here the CDR3 DNA reads TGTGCCAGCAGCTCATGGACAGGGGCCTACAATGAGCAGTTCTTC. This sequence encodes CASSSWTGAYNEQFF. The chain links TRBV11-3 to TRBJ2-1, with 9 bases that match TRBD1. The CDR3 runs to 15 residues. V trimming: 4 bases; J trimming: 2 bases; junction bases outside the gene matches: 3. Germline loops: CDR1 SGHNT, CDR2 YENEEA.

The chain employs TRBV25-1 and TRBJ2-7; D is possibly TRBD2 (6 bases). The V end lost 1 base, the J end lost 9 bases, and 19 bases lay between the germline ends. Germline CDR1 and CDR2: MGHDK and SYGVNS. The CDR3 spans 15 residues. The CDR3 sequence: CASSELGGPPGAQYF. CDR3 nucleotides: TGTGCCAGCAGTGAATTGGGAGGCCCTCCAGGAGCGCAGTACTTC.

The chain recombines TRBV18 with TRBJ2-5, with a possible D match to TRBD1 (5 bases). The J call is uncertain, as TRBJ2-7 better fits the DNA end. The length of the CDR3 is 15 residues. The V gene's germline CDR1 is KGHSH and CDR2 LQKENI. The CDR3 nucleotides read TGTGCCAGCTCACCACCGGGCAGGGCTCACTACGAGCAGTACTTC. Its protein product is CASSPPGRAHYEQYF.

The J gene is TRBJ2-1, the V gene TRBV28; TRBD2 matches 7 bases. The CDR3 sequence is 15 residues long. CDR1 is MDHEN, CDR2 SYDVKM, per germline. J lost 5 bases, V lost 6 bases, and 10 bases had no gene match. The DNA of the CDR3 is TGTGCCAGCAGACGACTTGGGGGAGGGCACAATGAGCAGTTCTTC. As protein: CASRRLGGGHNEQFF.

This clone was found a few times. The chain uses TRBV27 and TRBJ2-7, with TRBD1 identical over 10 bases. Unmatched junction bases numbered 6, after V lost 4 bases and J lost 12 bases. This CDR3 region has 12 residues. Germline loops: CDR1 MNHEY, CDR2 SMNVEV (reference sequence). CDR3 amino acids: CASSSGTGAWYF. Written as DNA, the CDR3 is TGTGCCAGCAGTTCGGGGACAGGGGCATGGTACTTC.

The V gene is TRBV29-1, the J gene TRBJ1-1; D unclear. In germline, CDR1 is SQVTM, CDR2 ANQGSEA. CDR3 length equals 16 residues. V gave up 3 bases and J gave up 0 bases, with 17 bases separating them. In nucleotides, the CDR3 is TGCAGCGTTGAGGTAGAGGGAGCATGGGTGAACACTGAAGCTTTCTTT. It is translated as CSVEVEGAWVNTEAFF.

The chain employs TRBV6-5 and TRBJ1-2; TRBD1 is a possible D gene (5 bases). Germline V gene sequence: CDR1 MNHEY, CDR2 SVGAGI. V lost 8 bases and J lost 4, with 20 bases in between. The CDR3 extends over 15 amino acids. Here the CDR3 DNA reads TGTGCCAGCTGCCTGAGTACGTGGGGCACCTATGGCTACACCTTC. It encodes CASCLSTWGTYGYTF.

This chain connects TRBV6-6 to TRBJ2-5; 8 positions agree with TRBD1. The end of the DNA fits TRBJ2-7 better, so the J call may be wrong. This CDR3 contains 14 residues. The germline CDR1 and CDR2 sequences are MNHNY and SVGAGI (reference sequence). This CDR3 is CASSHGQGAYEQYF. The DNA for the CDR3 is TGTGCCAGCAGCCATGGGCAGGGGGCGTACGAGCAGTACTTC.

The chain carries TRBV15 and TRBJ2-2; D might be TRBD2 (5 bases). Germline V gives CDR1 LNHNV, CDR2 YYDKDF (reference sequence). This CDR3 is 14 amino acids long. Trimming took off 1 base at V and 2 bases at J, with 5 bases between the two ends. DNA of the CDR3: TGTGCCACCAGCAGAGGGACTAACACCGGGGAGCTGTTTTTT. Its translation: CATSRGTNTGELFF.

With regard to this clone: Germline and junction disagree at one end, which may indicate a read error. V usage is TRBV7-9 and J usage is TRBJ2-2, with TRBD2 identical over 7 bases. From germline, CDR1 is SEHNR and CDR2 FQNEAQ (reference sequence). The CDR3 loop spans 18 amino acids. CDR3 sequence: CSSSLASSGIYLTGELFF. In nucleotides, the CDR3 is TGTTCCAGCAGCTTAGCGTCCAGCGGGATTTATCTCACCGGGGAGCTGTTTTTT.

The chain carries TRBV5-5 and TRBJ1-2, with D tentatively TRBD1 (6 bases). The CDR3 contains 13 residues. Germline lookup yields CDR1 SGHKS and CDR2 YYEKEE (reference sequence). The V end lost 4 bases, the J end lost 4 bases, and 11 bases lay between the germline ends. CDR3 nucleotides: TGTGCCAGCAGCCAGCAGGGGATCTATGGCTACACCTTC. It encodes CASSQQGIYGYTF.

This chain links TRBV4-3 with TRBJ1-4; a weak D match, TRBD1 (5 bases). CDR1 LGHNA and CDR2 YSLEER come from the germline V gene. V lost 6 bases and J lost 0, with 17 bases in between. CDR3 length: 17 residues. The CDR3 DNA is TGCGCCAGCAGTCGAGATCCGATGACAGCAACTAATGAAAAACTGTTTTTT. It translates to CASSRDPMTATNEKLFF.

This sequence joins TRBV11-2 and TRBJ2-1; D is unresolved. There are 15 residues in the CDR3. CDR1 is SGHAT, CDR2 FQNNGV, per germline. V gave up 6 bases and J gave up 6 bases, with 18 bases separating them. The CDR3 protein is CASSLWSLDRNEQFF. The CDR3 DNA sequence: TGTGCCAGCAGTCTTTGGTCTCTAGATCGCAATGAGCAGTTCTTC.

The chain links TRBV4-1 to TRBJ2-7, with D possibly being TRBD2 (6 bases). The CDR3 runs 13 residues. Germline-derived CDR1 and CDR2 are MGHRA and YSYEKL. V was pared by 1 base and J by 6 bases, with 10 bases between. CDR3 bases: TGCGCCAGCAGCCAAGGTTCAGCGGGCGAGCAGTACTTC. Its protein product is CASSQGSAGEQYF.

The V and J genes are TRBV6-4 and TRBJ2-1; no reliable D call. Per the germline V gene, CDR1 is MRHNA and CDR2 is SNTAGT. V lost 3 bases and J 1 base, leaving 7 bases between the germline ends. The CDR3 spans 14 residues. In DNA form, the CDR3 reads TGTGCCAGCAGTGAAGAGGAGTCCTACAATGAGCAGTTCTTC. This sequence encodes CASSEEESYNEQFF.

The rearrangement joins TRBV30 to TRBJ1-5, with D unclear. This CDR3 is 15 amino acids long. Germline CDR1 GTSNPN, CDR2 SVGIG (reference sequence). Deletions cut 1 base from V and 0 bases from J, with 10 bases between. This chain's CDR3 is CAWSGPEHSNQPQHF. CDR3 DNA sequence: TGTGCCTGGAGTGGCCCGGAGCATAGCAATCAGCCCCAGCATTTT.

The chain is built from TRBV28 and TRBJ2-7; tentatively, D is TRBD1 (6 bases). The CDR3 runs to 15 residues. Deletions cut 6 bases from V and 5 bases from J, with 20 bases between. Germline V lookup: CDR1 MDHEN, CDR2 SYDVKM. Here the CDR3 DNA reads TGTGCCAGCAGAAATGTACAAGACAGGTGGGACGAGCAGTACTTC. It yields the protein CASRNVQDRWDEQYF.

A note on this clone: This may stem from a read error, because a much larger clone lies one nucleotide away. The chain couples TRBV11-1 to TRBJ2-7; 7 bases align to TRBD1. The CDR3 extends over 13 amino acids. J gave up 1 base and V 5 bases, and 2 bases lay outside the gene matches. The germline CDR1 and CDR2 sequences are SGHAT and FQDESV (reference sequence). The CDR3 loop is CASSPDRSYEQYF. The CDR3 DNA is TGTGCCAGCAGCCCGGACAGGTCCTACGAGCAGTACTTC.

This clone was detected once. The genes are TRBV30 and TRBJ1-1; D not resolved. CDR1 and CDR2 from the germline V gene are GTSNPN and SVGIG (reference sequence). CDR3 length: 13 amino acids. V lost 7 bases, J lost 4 bases, and 16 bases lay in between. The CDR3 DNA reads as TGTGCCTTGGCAAATATAGCGCGCACTGAAGCTTTCTTT. As protein: CALANIARTEAFF.

The chain uses TRBV6-1 and TRBJ2-3, with a weak D call TRBD1 (5 bases). With 6 bases removed from V and 1 base from J, the gap between germline ends came to 11 bases. The CDR3 covers 14 residues. CDR1 is MNHNS and CDR2 is SASEGT in the germline V gene. In DNA, the CDR3 is TGTGCCAGCAGAAAGGGGCTCGGCACAGATACGCAGTATTTT. Its protein product is CASRKGLGTDTQYF.

The V call is TRBV7-6, the J call TRBJ1-4; D gene ambiguous. This CDR3 has 17 amino acids. From germline, CDR1 is SGHVS and CDR2 FNYEAQ. V lost 2 bases to trimming and J lost 3 bases, with 16 bases between them. CDR3 in amino acids: CASSLFPRERANEKLFF. Here the CDR3 DNA reads TGTGCCAGCAGCTTATTTCCCCGGGAGCGAGCTAATGAAAAACTGTTTTTT. Combining the CDR3 with reference TRBV7-6 and TRBJ1-4 gives the whole variable domain GAGVSQSPRYKVTKRGQDVALRCDPISGHVSLYWYRQALGQGPEFLTYFNYEAQQDKSGLPNDRFSAERPEGSISTLTIQRTEQRDSAMYRCASSLFPRERANEKLFFGSGTQLSVL.

This clone was seen just once. This chain uses TRBV19 with TRBJ2-4; 9 nucleotides match TRBD1. The CDR3 covers 15 residues. The V gene end was trimmed by 4 bases and the J gene end by 6 bases; junction bases not matched to a gene: 7. Germline values: CDR1 LNHDA, CDR2 SQIVND (reference sequence). CDR3 sequence: CASSTRWGQGNIQYF. CDR3 nucleotides: TGTGCCAGTAGTACTCGTTGGGGACAGGGAAACATTCAGTACTTC. Combining the CDR3 with reference TRBV19 and TRBJ2-4 gives the whole variable domain DGGITQSPKYLFRKEGQNVTLSCEQNLNHDAMYWYRQDPGQGLRLIYYSQIVNDFQKGDIAEGYSVSREKKESFPLTVTSAQKNPTAFYLCASSTRWGQGNIQYFGAGTRLSVL.

The genes are TRBV6-5 and TRBJ2-7; weak D call: TRBD1 (5 bases). This CDR3 has 14 residues. V was pared by 2 bases and J by 7 bases, with 15 bases between. CDR1 is MNHEY, CDR2 SVGAGI, per germline. The DNA of the CDR3 is TGTGCCAGCAGTTACGATCAGGGTGGGGCGGAGCAGTACTTC. Its translation is CASSYDQGGAEQYF.

This clone was seen more than once but under ten times. This chain links TRBV28 with TRBJ2-1; the match to TRBD2 covers 9 bases. Germline V gene sequence: CDR1 MDHEN, CDR2 SYDVKM. The trim removed 10 bases at V and 6 bases at J, leaving 13 bases unmatched. The CDR3 is 15 amino acids. The DNA for the CDR3 is TGTGCCAACCTCGGCGGGAGGGCGACTATCAATGAGCAGTTCTTC. This translates into CANLGGRATINEQFF.

The rearrangement joins TRBV6-1 to TRBJ1-3, with a tentative D call TRBD1 (5 bases). Per the germline V gene, CDR1 is MNHNS and CDR2 is SASEGT. The CDR3 length is 15 residues. V was trimmed by 2 bases and J by 0 bases, leaving 8 bases between them. The CDR3 loop is CASSERQSSGNTIYF. The CDR3 nucleotides are TGTGCCAGCAGTGAACGACAGAGCTCTGGAAACACCATATATTTT.

This chain's CDR3 is CASSAEDWVGGQFF. The CDR3 nucleotides are TGCGCCAGCAGTGCCGAGGACTGGGTCGGGGGGCAGTTCTTC. J is TRBJ2-1 and V is TRBV10-2; TRBD2 is a possible D gene (6 bases). Trimming took off 4 bases at V and 12 bases at J, with 19 bases between the two ends. CDR3 length equals 14 residues. CDR1 and CDR2 from the germline V gene are WSHSY and SAAADI.

This chain links TRBV27 with TRBJ2-7, with D unclear. CDR3 size: 15 residues. V was clipped by 4 bases and J by 6 bases, with 19 bases between them. Germline CDR1 reads MNHEY; CDR2 reads SMNVEV (reference sequence). CDR3 coding DNA: TGTGCCAGCAGTTCGAAAAACTTGTTCGGTCGCGAGCAGTACTTC. Amino acid sequence: CASSSKNLFGREQYF.

CDR3 nucleotides: TGTGCCAGCAGTACGGCCAGCCGGGGAGAGACCCAGTACTTC. It specifies CASSTASRGETQYF. The V and J genes are TRBV6-5 and TRBJ2-5; possible D gene TRBD2, 5 bases. Per germline, CDR1 MNHEY and CDR2 SVGAGI. This CDR3 spans 14 amino acids. V was pared by 5 bases and J by 4 bases, with 14 bases between.